This T cell receptor beta chain was sequenced in a study of cytomegalovirus exposure and HLA in healthy donors. The study, taken as a whole, reports: Through in vitro validation, a few CMV-associated chains were shown to be specific for CMV antigens. Association of a missense DCLRE1C variant with TCR beta V- and J-gene trimming was reported in a later analysis. Compared with the roughly 670-donor mean, an Asian-associated ancestry cluster reportedly had fewer N-insertions, according to a later analysis.

The primer mix had 60 Vbeta and 13 Jbeta primers. Sequenced by immunoSEQ multiplex PCR; TCRdb stores in-frame clones only, minus some. The sample totals 200,000 to 250,000 clones; its top ten clones hold approximately 0.98%. Germline CDR1 reads GTSNPN; CDR2 reads SVGIG (reference sequence). V was shortened by 4 bases and J by 10 bases, with 13 bases between the two germline ends. The CDR3 is 11 amino acids. Regarding this clone: Its antigen remains unidentified.

Material: PBMCs. The genes are TRBV30 and TRBJ1-1; D gene unclear. The source is a woman between 25 and 40 years old in good health and CMV-seropositive. The CDR3 here is CAWKLGSGAFF. CDR3 in DNA: TGTGCCTGGAAGTTGGGCTCCGGAGCTTTCTTT. The entire variable domain, with the rest obtained from reference TRBV30 and TRBJ1-1, is as follows: SQTIHQWPATLVQPVGSPLSLECTVEGTSNPNLYWYRQAAGRGLQLLFYSVGIGQISSEVPQNLSASRPQDRQFILSSKKLLLSDSGFYLCAWKLGSGAFFGQGTRLTVV.